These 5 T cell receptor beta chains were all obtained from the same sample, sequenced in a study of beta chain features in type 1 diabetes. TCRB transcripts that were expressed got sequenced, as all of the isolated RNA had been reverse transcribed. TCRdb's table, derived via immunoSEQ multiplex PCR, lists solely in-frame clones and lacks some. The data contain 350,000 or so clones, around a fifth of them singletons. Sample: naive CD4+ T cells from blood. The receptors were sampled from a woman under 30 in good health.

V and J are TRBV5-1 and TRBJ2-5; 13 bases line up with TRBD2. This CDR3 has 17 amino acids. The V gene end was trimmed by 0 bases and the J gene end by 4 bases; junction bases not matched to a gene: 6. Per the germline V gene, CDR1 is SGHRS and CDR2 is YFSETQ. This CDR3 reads CASSLGPGLAGAETQYF. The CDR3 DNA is TGCGCCAGCAGCTTGGGCCCAGGACTAGCGGGAGCAGAGACCCAGTACTTC.

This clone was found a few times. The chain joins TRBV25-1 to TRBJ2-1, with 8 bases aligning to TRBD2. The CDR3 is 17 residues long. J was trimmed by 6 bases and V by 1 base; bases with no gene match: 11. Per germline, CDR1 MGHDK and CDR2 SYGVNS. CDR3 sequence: CASSESVAGMGLNEQFF. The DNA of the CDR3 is TGTGCCAGCAGTGAATCAGTAGCGGGAATGGGACTCAATGAGCAGTTCTTC.

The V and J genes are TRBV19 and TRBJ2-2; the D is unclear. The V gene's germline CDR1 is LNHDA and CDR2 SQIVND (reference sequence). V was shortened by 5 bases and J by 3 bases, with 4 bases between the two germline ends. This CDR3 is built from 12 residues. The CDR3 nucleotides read TGTGCCAGTAGTTCTGACACCGGGGAGCTGTTTTTT. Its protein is CASSSDTGELFF. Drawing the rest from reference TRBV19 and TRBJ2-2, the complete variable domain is DGGITQSPKYLFRKEGQNVTLSCEQNLNHDAMYWYRQDPGQGLRLIYYSQIVNDFQKGDIAEGYSVSREKKESFPLTVTSAQKNPTAFYLCASSSDTGELFFGEGSRLTVL.

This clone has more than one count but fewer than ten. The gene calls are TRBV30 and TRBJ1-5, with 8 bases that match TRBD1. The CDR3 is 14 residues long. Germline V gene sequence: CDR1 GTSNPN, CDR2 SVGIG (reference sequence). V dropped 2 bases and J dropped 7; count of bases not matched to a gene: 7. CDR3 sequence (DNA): TGTGCCTGGAGTCAGGCAGGGGGCGGACAGCCCCAGCATTTT. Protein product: CAWSQAGGGQPQHF.

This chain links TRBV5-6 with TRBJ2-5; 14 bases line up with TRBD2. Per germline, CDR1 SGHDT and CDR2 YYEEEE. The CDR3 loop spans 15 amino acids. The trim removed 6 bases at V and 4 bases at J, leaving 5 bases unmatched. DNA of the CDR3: TGTGCCAGCAACGGACTAGCGGGAGGTGGAGAGACCCAGTACTTC. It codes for CASNGLAGGGETQYF.